The source of this TCR beta chain is a study of blood T cell repertoires in COVID-19. Whole-study context: PBMCs, B-cell-depleted T cells, or T cells were the source of the cDNA or gDNA that made up the material.

Per the authors' pipeline: Amplification of reference gene primers was used by the study to estimate nucleated cell counts. Data came from immunoSEQ multiplex PCR; TCRdb stores just in-frame clones and leaves some out. V, J and clone size are taken as reported in that table, and D and trimming were inferred from the DNA itself. The sample has approximately 150,000 clones; around four fifths are singletons. Exposed participants encountered a COVID-19 case during the 2 weeks preceding study entry. V dropped 7 bases and J dropped 5 bases, with 14 bases sitting between them. The germline V gene encodes CDR1 LNHDA and CDR2 SQIVND (reference sequence). This CDR3 has 13 amino acids.

The rearrangement joins TRBV19 to TRBJ2-5; the D gene is possibly TRBD2 (6 bases). Input material: PBMCs or T cells enriched from blood (not recorded which). The TCR originated in a man aged 65 to 85 who had been exposed to COVID-19. The CDR3 nucleotides read TGTGCCAGTACCCCGACGGGGGAGGAGACCCAGTACTTC. Translated, it gives CASTPTGEETQYF. The full variable domain, rest sourced from reference TRBV19 and TRBJ2-5, is DGGITQSPKYLFRKEGQNVTLSCEQNLNHDAMYWYRQDPGQGLRLIYYSQIVNDFQKGDIAEGYSVSREKKESFPLTVTSAQKNPTAFYLCASTPTGEETQYFGPGTRLLVL.